This T cell receptor beta chain was found in a study of monozygotic twins with inflammatory bowel disease. cDNA synthesis was performed in eight separate reactions for each sample. TCRdb reprocessed the 5' RACE reads and keeps a single row for each CDR3 protein, giving no DNA. The sample holds fewer than 450,000 distinct CDR3 sequences. CDR1 is LNHNV, CDR2 YYDKDF, per germline (reference sequence). The CDR3 extends over 15 amino acids. This rearrangement joins TRBV15 to TRBJ2-5; the TCRdb call, TRBD1, lacks DNA for checking. The clonotype was recovered from a human donor with ulcerative colitis or Crohn's disease, or a healthy co-twin of an affected twin (not recorded which). What was sequenced was blood. This chain's CDR3 is CATSSEGRGQETQYF.